This T cell receptor beta chain originates from a study of control samples from healthy donors and cancer patients. V was clipped by 6 bases and J by 4 bases, with 9 bases between them. The CDR3 extends over 13 amino acids. In germline, CDR1 is MDHEN, CDR2 SYDVKM. Some clones are missing from TCRdb's copy, which holds only in-frame ones; the method was immunoSEQ multiplex PCR. The sample carries tens of thousands of clones, around 87% recorded once. The genes are TRBV28 and TRBJ2-2; no reliable D call. The sequence came from a woman aged 55-69 years with lung cancer. Sequencing was performed on PBMCs. CDR3 residues: CASSPPSTGELFF. CDR3 in DNA: TGTGCCAGCAGCCCCCCATCCACCGGGGAGCTGTTTTTT.